One sample yielded the 21 T cell receptor beta chains listed below, sequenced in a study of T cells in Graves' hyperthyroidism and ophthalmopathy. The source material, RNA transcripts, was used to amplify TCR beta CDR3 regions. Researchers ran a first-round RT-PCR on the TCR CDR3 using the HTBI primer set. TCRdb used MiXCR to reprocess the multiplex PCR reads, holding one entry per CDR3 protein. The table records roughly 500,000 distinct CDR3 sequences, about 16% of them present only once. The sample was blood. These receptors originate from a woman under 40 with Graves' ophthalmopathy.

This clonotype turned up a few times. The genes are TRBV29-1 and TRBJ2-2, with D unresolved. Trimming removed 3 bases from V and 6 bases from J, with 8 bases in between. The CDR3 is 12 amino acids. The germline CDR1 and CDR2 sequences are SQVTM and ANQGSEA. CDR3 nucleotides: TGCAGCGTTGATGCGCGCGCCGGGGAGCTGTTTTTT. It codes for CSVDARAGELFF.

The table lists this clonotype with a few counts. This chain connects TRBV30 to TRBJ2-3; D not certain. The CDR3 covers 13 residues. The V end lost 8 bases, the J end lost 5 bases, and 17 bases lay between the germline ends. The germline V gene encodes CDR1 GTSNPN and CDR2 SVGIG (reference sequence). The CDR3 reads CAANRAVVDTQYF. CDR3 DNA sequence: TGTGCCGCAAACCGGGCGGTAGTAGATACGCAGTATTTT.

The chain joins TRBV4-3 to TRBJ2-7, with D possibly being TRBD1 (6 bases). Germline assignment: CDR1 LGHNA and CDR2 YSLEER. The CDR3 loop spans 13 amino acids. V was clipped by 5 bases and J by 2 bases, with 10 bases between them. CDR3 sequence: CASSSGQPYEQYF. In DNA form, the CDR3 reads TGCGCCAGCAGCAGTGGACAGCCCTACGAGCAGTACTTC.

This clonotype was counted many times. V gene TRBV7-8 combines with J gene TRBJ2-3, with TRBD2 as a possible D gene (5 bases). Germline lookup yields CDR1 SGHVS and CDR2 FQNEAQ. The V gene lost 2 bases and the J gene lost 6 bases, with 15 bases spanning the gap. The CDR3 covers 15 residues. The CDR3 protein is CASSLWRARADTQYF. In DNA, the CDR3 is TGTGCCAGCAGCTTATGGCGGGCCCGGGCTGATACGCAGTATTTT.

This clonotype was recorded many times. The J gene is TRBJ1-5, the V gene TRBV10-3; no clear D. The CDR3 extends over 12 amino acids. CDR1 ENHRY and CDR2 SYGVKD come from the germline V gene. Trimming stripped 2 bases from V and 9 bases from J, with 8 bases between. CDR3 residues: CAISEDMGPQHF. The DNA for the CDR3 is TGTGCCATCAGTGAGGATATGGGGCCCCAGCATTTT.

At least ten counts were recorded for this clonotype. The chain couples TRBV30 to TRBJ2-3; D possibly corresponds to TRBD2 (5 bases). Trimming removed 3 bases at V and 0 bases at J, with 7 bases between. Germline V lookup: CDR1 GTSNPN, CDR2 SVGIG (reference sequence). The CDR3 extends over 13 amino acids. CDR3 in DNA: TGTGCCTGGAGCCCGGGGAGCACAGATACGCAGTATTTT. Its protein is CAWSPGSTDTQYF.

This chain's CDR3 is CAIGAGGYYEQYF. The DNA of the CDR3 is TGTGCCATCGGAGCGGGAGGCTACTACGAGCAGTACTTC. The chain recombines TRBV10-3 with TRBJ2-7; TRBD2 agrees at 9 bases. The CDR3 loop spans 13 amino acids. Trimming cost V 8 bases and J 3 bases; bases outside gene matches: 5. Germline V gives CDR1 ENHRY, CDR2 SYGVKD.

This clonotype was found many times. The chain uses TRBV18 and TRBJ1-6, with 7 bases fitting TRBD1. The CDR3 contains 15 residues. Per the germline V gene, CDR1 is KGHSH and CDR2 is LQKENI. Trimming removed 3 bases from V and 7 bases from J; junction bases left unmatched: 6. The CDR3 protein is CASSPETGWNSPLHF. The CDR3 DNA is TGTGCCAGCTCACCGGAGACAGGGTGGAATTCACCCCTCCACTTT. The full variable domain, its missing parts supplied by reference TRBV18 and TRBJ1-6, is NAGVMQNPRHLVRRRGQEARLRCSPMKGHSHVYWYRQLPEEGLKFMVYLQKENIIDESGMPKERFSAEFPKEGPSILRIQQVVRGDSAAYFCASSPETGWNSPLHFGNGTRLTVT.

This clonotype showed up just a few times. One base away lies a much larger clone, so this may be a sequencing read error. V and J are TRBV28 and TRBJ2-1, with 8 bases lining up with TRBD2. The CDR3 sequence is 16 residues long. Germline V gives CDR1 MDHEN, CDR2 SYDVKM. The CDR3 protein is CASSSPGLAGYNERFF. The CDR3 DNA follows: TGTGCCAGCAGTTCCCCGGGGCTAGCGGGTTACAATGAGCGGTTCTTC.

This clonotype has just a few counts. The chain joins TRBV27 to TRBJ2-6; TRBD2 agrees at 7 bases. The V segment lost 5 bases and the J segment 2 bases; nucleotides outside the gene matches: 3. The germline CDR1 and CDR2 sequences are MNHEY and SMNVEV (reference sequence). CDR3 size: 15 residues. CDR3 protein: CASSGGVAGANVLTF. In DNA, the CDR3 is TGTGCCAGCAGTGGGGGGGTAGCTGGGGCCAACGTCCTGACTTTC.

The chain combines TRBV27 with TRBJ2-7; no clear D. This CDR3 comprises 15 residues. Per germline, CDR1 MNHEY and CDR2 SMNVEV (reference sequence). V was pared by 6 bases and J by 2 bases, with 17 bases between. The CDR3 region is CASSNPPPFAYEQYF. DNA for the CDR3: TGTGCCAGCAGCAATCCCCCCCCTTTCGCCTACGAGCAGTACTTC.

This clonotype was recorded at least ten times. The chain combines TRBV2 with TRBJ2-1; D call uncertain. This CDR3 comprises 16 residues. The V end was cut by 4 bases, the J end by 0 bases, with 13 bases between. Germline V gives CDR1 SNHLY, CDR2 FYNNEI. The CDR3 protein is CASSGQEVSSYNEQFF. As DNA, the CDR3 is TGTGCCAGCAGTGGTCAAGAGGTCAGCTCCTACAATGAGCAGTTCTTC.

The rearrangement uses TRBV10-1 and TRBJ2-2; TRBD2 agrees at 10 bases. This CDR3 has 17 amino acids. With V trimmed by 5 bases and J by 0 bases, 6 bases remained unmatched. Germline V gene lookup returns CDR1 WNHNN and CDR2 SYGVQD (reference sequence). DNA for the CDR3: TGCGCCAGCAGTTTCGGCCTAGCGGGAGCGAACACCGGGGAGCTGTTTTTT. This sequence encodes CASSFGLAGANTGELFF.

This clonotype was observed a few times. The rearrangement uses TRBV9 and TRBJ2-3, with a weak D call TRBD2 (7 bases). Trimming took 3 bases from V and 2 from J, leaving 13 bases between them. Looked up from germline, CDR1 is SGDLS and CDR2 is YYNGEE. The CDR3 length is 15 residues. The CDR3 region is CASSGGGLPTDTQYF. As DNA, the CDR3 is TGTGCCAGCAGCGGAGGGGGACTACCCACAGATACGCAGTATTTT.

Remarks on this clonotype: The junction departs from germline at one end; a sequencing error may be responsible. The V call is TRBV30, the J call TRBJ1-4, with D tentatively TRBD1 (6 bases). The CDR3 runs 15 residues. From germline, CDR1 is GTSNPN and CDR2 SVGIG (reference sequence). CDR3 amino acids: CAWRAGAATNEKLLF. DNA of the CDR3: TGTGCCTGGAGAGCGGGGGCAGCAACTAATGAAAAACTGCTTTTT.

The rearrangement uses TRBV7-9 and TRBJ2-1; 7 positions agree with TRBD2. There are 15 residues in the CDR3. Germline values: CDR1 SEHNR, CDR2 FQNEAQ (reference sequence). The V and J ends lost 1 base and 8 bases, in that order; junction bases with no gene match: 8. This CDR3 reads CASSLGREALHEQFF. CDR3 in DNA: TGTGCCAGCAGCTTAGGTCGGGAGGCCCTCCATGAGCAGTTCTTC.

This chain joins TRBV28 and TRBJ2-7, with 7 bases that match TRBD1. V dropped 7 bases and J dropped 4; count of bases not matched to a gene: 4. The CDR3 is 12 amino acids. CDR1 and CDR2 from the germline V gene are MDHEN and SYDVKM. DNA of the CDR3: TGTGCCAGCACTCCGGACAGGTACGAGCAGTACTTC. Amino acid sequence: CASTPDRYEQYF. The whole variable domain, remainder taken from reference TRBV28 and TRBJ2-7, is DVKVTQSSRYLVKRTGEKVFLECVQDMDHENMFWYRQDPGLGLRLIYFSYDVKMKEKGDIPEGYSVSREKKERFSLILESASTNQTSMYLCASTPDRYEQYFGPGTRLTVT.

The chain uses TRBV28 and TRBJ2-5; the match to TRBD1 covers 7 bases. CDR1 is MDHEN and CDR2 is SYDVKM in the germline V gene. This CDR3 is 15 amino acids long. V dropped 3 bases and J dropped 0; count of bases not matched to a gene: 4. The DNA for the CDR3 is TGTGCCAGCAGTTTCTCCGGGACAGACCAAGAGACCCAGTACTTC. Amino acid sequence: CASSFSGTDQETQYF.

Of note for this clonotype: This may be a read error: a much more frequent sequence differs by one nucleotide. The CDR3 protein is CASSTRGVDTQYF. DNA for the CDR3: TGTGCCAGCAGCACGCGAGGGGTGGATACGCAGTATTTT. The rearrangement joins TRBV7-9 to TRBJ2-3, with D possibly called TRBD1 or TRBD2 (5 bases each). Looked up from germline, CDR1 is SEHNR and CDR2 is FQNEAQ (reference sequence). The ends were cut back, 5 bases at V and 6 bases at J, with 12 bases in the middle. There are 13 residues in the CDR3.

This clonotype was observed a few times. The chain links TRBV5-1 to TRBJ2-4; D may be TRBD1 (6 bases). Per germline, CDR1 SGHRS and CDR2 YFSETQ. Trimming shortened V by 4 bases and J by 0 bases, and 11 bases separated the two germline ends. This CDR3 is built from 15 residues. As DNA, the CDR3 is TGCGCCAGCAGCCGGGACATTGTAGCCAAAAACATTCAGTACTTC. Translating gives CASSRDIVAKNIQYF.

This clonotype was observed at least ten times. This chain uses TRBV7-2 with TRBJ2-1; perhaps TRBD2 as D (5 bases). Germline V lookup: CDR1 SGHTA, CDR2 FQGNSA. This CDR3 region has 14 residues. Trimming left V 3 bases short and J 5 bases short, with 11 bases between. CDR3 residues: CASSFDLADNEQFF. DNA of the CDR3: TGTGCCAGCAGCTTTGATCTAGCAGACAATGAGCAGTTCTTC.